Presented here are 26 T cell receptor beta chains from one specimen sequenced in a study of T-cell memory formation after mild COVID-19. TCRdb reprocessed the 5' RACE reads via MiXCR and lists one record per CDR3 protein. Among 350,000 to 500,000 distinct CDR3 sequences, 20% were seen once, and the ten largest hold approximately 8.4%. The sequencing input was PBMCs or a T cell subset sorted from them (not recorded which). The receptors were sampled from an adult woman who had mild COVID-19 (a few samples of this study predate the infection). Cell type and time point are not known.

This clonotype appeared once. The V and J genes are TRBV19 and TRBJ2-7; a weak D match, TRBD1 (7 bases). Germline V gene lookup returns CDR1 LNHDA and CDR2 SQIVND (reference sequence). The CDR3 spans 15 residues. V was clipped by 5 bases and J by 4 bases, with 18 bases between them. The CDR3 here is CASSPGGGWEYEQYF. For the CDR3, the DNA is TGTGCCAGTAGTCCCGGAGGGGGCTGGGAGTACGAGCAGTACTTC.

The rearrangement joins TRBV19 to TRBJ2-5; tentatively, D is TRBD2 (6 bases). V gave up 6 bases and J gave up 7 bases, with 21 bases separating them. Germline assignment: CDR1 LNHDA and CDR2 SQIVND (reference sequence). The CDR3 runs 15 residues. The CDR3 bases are TGTGCCAGTAGGAGAGAAGCGGGTACTACCTGGACCCAGTACTTC. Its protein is CASRREAGTTWTQYF.

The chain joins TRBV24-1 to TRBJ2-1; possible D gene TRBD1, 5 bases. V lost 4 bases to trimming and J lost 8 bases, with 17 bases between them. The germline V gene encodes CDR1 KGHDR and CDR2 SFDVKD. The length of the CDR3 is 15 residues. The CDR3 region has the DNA TGTGCCACCAGTGAGCCAAGGGGCTCTATCTATGAGCAGTTCTTC. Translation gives CATSEPRGSIYEQFF.

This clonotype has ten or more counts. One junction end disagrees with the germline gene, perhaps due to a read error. The CDR3 nucleotides are TGCGCCAGCAGCTTGGGACCGAGCACAGATACGCAGTATTTT. Protein sequence: CASSLGPSTDTQYF. The chain links TRBV7-2 to TRBJ2-3; D is perhaps TRBD1 or TRBD2 (5 bases each). The germline V gene encodes CDR1 SGHTA and CDR2 FQGNSA. CDR3 size: 14 residues.

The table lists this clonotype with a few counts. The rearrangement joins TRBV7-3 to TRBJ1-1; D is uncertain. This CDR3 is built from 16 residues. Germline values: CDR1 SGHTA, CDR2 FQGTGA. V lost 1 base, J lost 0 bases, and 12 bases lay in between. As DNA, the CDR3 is TGTGCCAGCAGCTTAAGCCCCCCGAGCATGAACACTGAAGCTTTCTTT. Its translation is CASSLSPPSMNTEAFF.

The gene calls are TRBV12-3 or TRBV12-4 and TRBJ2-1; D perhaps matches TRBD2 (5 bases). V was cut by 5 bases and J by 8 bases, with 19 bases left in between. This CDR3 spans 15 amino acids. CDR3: CASSGLGLRSDEQFF. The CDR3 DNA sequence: TGTGCCAGCAGTGGCCTTGGACTTCGTAGCGATGAGCAGTTCTTC.

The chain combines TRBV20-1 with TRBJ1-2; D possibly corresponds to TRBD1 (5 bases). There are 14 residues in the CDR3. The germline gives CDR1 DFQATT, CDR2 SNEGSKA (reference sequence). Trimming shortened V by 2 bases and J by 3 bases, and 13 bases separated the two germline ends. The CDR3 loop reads CSARPRGGHYGYTF. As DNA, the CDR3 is TGCAGTGCTAGACCCCGGGGGGGTCACTATGGCTACACCTTC.

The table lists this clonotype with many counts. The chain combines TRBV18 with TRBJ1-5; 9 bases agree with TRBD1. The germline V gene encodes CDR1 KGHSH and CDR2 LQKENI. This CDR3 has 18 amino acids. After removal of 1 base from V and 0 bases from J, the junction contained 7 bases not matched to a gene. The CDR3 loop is CASSPLGTGQPSNQPQHF. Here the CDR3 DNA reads TGTGCCAGCTCACCACTGGGGACAGGGCAACCTAGCAATCAGCCCCAGCATTTT.

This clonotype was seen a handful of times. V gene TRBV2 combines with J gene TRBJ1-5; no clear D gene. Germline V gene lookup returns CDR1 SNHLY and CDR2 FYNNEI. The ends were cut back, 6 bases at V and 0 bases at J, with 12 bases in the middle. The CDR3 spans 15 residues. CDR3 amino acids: CASRLQTSSNQPQHF. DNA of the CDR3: TGTGCCAGCAGATTACAGACGTCTAGCAATCAGCCCCAGCATTTT.

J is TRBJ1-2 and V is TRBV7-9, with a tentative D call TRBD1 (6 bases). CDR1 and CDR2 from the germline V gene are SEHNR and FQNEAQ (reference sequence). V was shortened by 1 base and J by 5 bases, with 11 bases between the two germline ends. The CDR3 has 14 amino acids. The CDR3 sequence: CASSLEPGDYGYTF. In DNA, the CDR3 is TGTGCCAGCAGCTTAGAGCCAGGGGATTATGGCTACACCTTC.

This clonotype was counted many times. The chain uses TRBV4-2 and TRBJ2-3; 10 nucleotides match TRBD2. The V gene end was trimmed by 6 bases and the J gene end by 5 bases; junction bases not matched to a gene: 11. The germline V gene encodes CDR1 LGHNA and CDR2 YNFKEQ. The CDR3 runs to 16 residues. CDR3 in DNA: TGTGCCAGCAGAGCAGCGGGAGGGCCCCCCAAAGATACGCAGTATTTT. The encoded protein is CASRAAGGPPKDTQYF.

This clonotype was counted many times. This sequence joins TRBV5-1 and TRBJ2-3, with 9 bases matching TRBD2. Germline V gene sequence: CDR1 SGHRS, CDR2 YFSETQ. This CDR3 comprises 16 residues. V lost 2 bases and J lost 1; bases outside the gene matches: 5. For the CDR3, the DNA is TGCGCCAGCAGCTTACTCAGGACTAGCGGCACAGATACGCAGTATTTT. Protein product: CASSLLRTSGTDTQYF.

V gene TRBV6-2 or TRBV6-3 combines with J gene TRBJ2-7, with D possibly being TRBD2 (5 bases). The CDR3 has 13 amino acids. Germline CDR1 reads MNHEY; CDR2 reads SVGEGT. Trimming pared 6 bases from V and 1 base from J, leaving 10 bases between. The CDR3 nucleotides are TGTGCCAGCAGGCCCGGGGAGTCCTACGAGCAGTACTTC. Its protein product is CASRPGESYEQYF.

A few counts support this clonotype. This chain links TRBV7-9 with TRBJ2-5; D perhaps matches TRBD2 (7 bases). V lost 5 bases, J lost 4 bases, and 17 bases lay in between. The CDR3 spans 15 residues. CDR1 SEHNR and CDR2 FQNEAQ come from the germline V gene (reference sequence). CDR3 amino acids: CASSPSRGAGETQYF. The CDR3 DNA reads TGTGCCAGCAGCCCGAGTCGGGGGGCTGGAGAGACCCAGTACTTC.

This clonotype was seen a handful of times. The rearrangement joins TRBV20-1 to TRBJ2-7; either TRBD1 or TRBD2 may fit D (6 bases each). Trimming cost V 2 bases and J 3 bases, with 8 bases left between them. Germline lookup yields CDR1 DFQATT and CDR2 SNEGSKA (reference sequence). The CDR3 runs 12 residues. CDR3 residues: CSARRGLYEQYF. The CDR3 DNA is TGCAGTGCTAGACGGGGGCTCTACGAGCAGTACTTC.

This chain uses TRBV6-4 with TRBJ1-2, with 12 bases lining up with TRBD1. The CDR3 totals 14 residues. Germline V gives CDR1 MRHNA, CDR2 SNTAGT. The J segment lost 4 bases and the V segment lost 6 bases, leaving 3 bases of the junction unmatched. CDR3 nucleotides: TGTGCCAGCAGCCGGGACAGGGGGCCCTATGGCTACACCTTC. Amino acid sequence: CASSRDRGPYGYTF.

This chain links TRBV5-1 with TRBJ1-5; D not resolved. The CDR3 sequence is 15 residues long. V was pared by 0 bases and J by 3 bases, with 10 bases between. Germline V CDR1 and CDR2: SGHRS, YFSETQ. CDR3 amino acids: CASSLGDVINQPQHF. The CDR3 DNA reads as TGCGCCAGCAGCTTGGGGGATGTAATCAATCAGCCCCAGCATTTT.

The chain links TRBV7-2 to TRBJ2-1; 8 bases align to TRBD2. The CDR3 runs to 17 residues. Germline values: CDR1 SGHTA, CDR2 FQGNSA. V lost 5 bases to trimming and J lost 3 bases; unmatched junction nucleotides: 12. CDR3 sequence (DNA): TGTGCCAGCAGCGTGGGGGGGACTAGAGTTATCTACAATGAGCAGTTCTTC. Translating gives CASSVGGTRVIYNEQFF.

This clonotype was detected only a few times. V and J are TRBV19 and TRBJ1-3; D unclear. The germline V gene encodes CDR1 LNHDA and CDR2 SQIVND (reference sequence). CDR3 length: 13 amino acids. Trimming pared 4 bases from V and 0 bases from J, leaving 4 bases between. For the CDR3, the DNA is TGTGCCAGTAGTAGGAGCTCTGGAAACACCATATATTTT. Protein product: CASSRSSGNTIYF.

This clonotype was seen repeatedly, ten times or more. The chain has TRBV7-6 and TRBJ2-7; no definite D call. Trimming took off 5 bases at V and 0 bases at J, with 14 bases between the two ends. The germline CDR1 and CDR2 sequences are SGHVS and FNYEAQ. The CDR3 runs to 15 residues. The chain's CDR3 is CASSPLTLPSYEQYF. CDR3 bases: TGTGCCAGCAGCCCCCTGACGTTACCCTCCTACGAGCAGTACTTC. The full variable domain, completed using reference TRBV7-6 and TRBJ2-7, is GAGVSQSPRYKVTKRGQDVALRCDPISGHVSLYWYRQALGQGPEFLTYFNYEAQQDKSGLPNDRFSAERPEGSISTLTIQRTEQRDSAMYRCASSPLTLPSYEQYFGPGTRLTVT.

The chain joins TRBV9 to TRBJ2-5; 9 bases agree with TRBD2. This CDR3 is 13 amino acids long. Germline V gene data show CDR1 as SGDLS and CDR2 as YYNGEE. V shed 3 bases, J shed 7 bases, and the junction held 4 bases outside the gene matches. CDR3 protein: CASSEGLAVTQYF. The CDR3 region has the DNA TGTGCCAGCAGCGAGGGACTAGCCGTGACCCAGTACTTC.

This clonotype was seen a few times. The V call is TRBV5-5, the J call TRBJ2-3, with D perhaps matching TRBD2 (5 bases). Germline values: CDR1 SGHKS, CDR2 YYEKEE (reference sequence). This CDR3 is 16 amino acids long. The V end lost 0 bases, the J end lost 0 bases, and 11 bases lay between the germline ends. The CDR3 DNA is TGTGCCAGCAGCTTGGGATGGACTGGGAGCACAGATACGCAGTATTTT. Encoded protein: CASSLGWTGSTDTQYF.

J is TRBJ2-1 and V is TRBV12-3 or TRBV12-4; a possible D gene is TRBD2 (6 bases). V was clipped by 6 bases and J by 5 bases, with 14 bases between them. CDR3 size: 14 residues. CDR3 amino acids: CASRSRDFNNEQFF. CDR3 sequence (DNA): TGTGCCAGCAGATCCCGGGACTTTAACAATGAGCAGTTCTTC.

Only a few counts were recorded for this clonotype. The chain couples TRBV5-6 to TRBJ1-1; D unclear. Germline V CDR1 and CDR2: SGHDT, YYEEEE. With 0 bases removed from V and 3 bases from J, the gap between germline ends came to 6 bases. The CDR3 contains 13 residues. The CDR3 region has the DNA TGTGCCAGCAGCTTGGGGGTGTACACTGAAGCTTTCTTT. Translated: CASSLGVYTEAFF.

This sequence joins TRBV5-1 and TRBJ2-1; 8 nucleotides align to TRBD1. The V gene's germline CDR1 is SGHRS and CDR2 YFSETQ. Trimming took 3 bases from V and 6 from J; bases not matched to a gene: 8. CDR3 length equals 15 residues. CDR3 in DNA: TGCGCCAGCAGCTGGACCCAGGGGGCACTCAATGAGCAGTTCTTC. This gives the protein CASSWTQGALNEQFF.

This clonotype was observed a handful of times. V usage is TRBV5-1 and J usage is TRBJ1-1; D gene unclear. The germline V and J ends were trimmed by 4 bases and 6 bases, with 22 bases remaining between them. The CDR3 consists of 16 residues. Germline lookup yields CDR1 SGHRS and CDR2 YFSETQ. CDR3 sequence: CASSPTGGQSGAEAFF. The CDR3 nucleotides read TGCGCCAGCAGCCCCACCGGTGGGCAGTCTGGGGCTGAAGCTTTCTTT.